A single sample gave rise to the 24 T cell receptor beta chains below, sequenced in a study of metastatic and nonmetastatic thyroid tumors. Using MiXCR, TCRdb reanalyzed the PCR reads. Of around 26,000 clones listed, 20% to 25% are singletons. Each patient came to thyroid surgery without any prior treatment (of any kind). Material for sequencing was adjacent normal tissue. These receptors came from a female donor with papillary thyroid cancer or a benign thyroid nodule (not recorded which). Some clones in this sample may be carry-over from other donors' samples.

A few counts support this clone. A much more abundant neighbour one base away suggests this may be a read error. The chain links TRBV7-2 to TRBJ2-3, with no clear D. Trimming stripped 4 bases from V and 5 bases from J, with 7 bases between. CDR1 and CDR2 (germline): SGHTA, FQGNSA. The CDR3 length is 12 residues. The CDR3 nucleotides are TGTGCCAGCAGCTCCCTCAAAGATACGCAGTATTTT. Protein: CASSSLKDTQYF.

Note on this clone: A read error may produce the germline difference seen at one junction end. The chain has TRBV20-1 and TRBJ2-1; 9 nucleotides match TRBD2. CDR1 and CDR2 (germline): DFQATT, SNEGSKA (reference sequence). CDR3 length: 14 residues. The CDR3 DNA reads TGCAGCGCGGCGGGAGGGATATCATACAATGAGAAGTTCTTC. This gives the protein CSAAGGISYNEKFF.

This clone appeared once. One base away lies a much larger clone, so this may be a sequencing read error. V is TRBV4-1 and J is TRBJ2-1; 9 bases agree with TRBD2. The V gene's germline CDR1 is MGHRA and CDR2 YSYEKL. The length of the CDR3 is 16 residues. J was trimmed by 5 bases and V by 3 bases; bases with no gene match: 8. The CDR3 loop reads CASSQVGAGGNNEQFF. CDR3 bases: TGCGCCAGCAGCCAGGTAGGAGCGGGAGGCAACAATGAGCAGTTCTTC.

The chain links TRBV5-6 to TRBJ1-2, with TRBD1 as a possible D gene (6 bases). The CDR3 runs to 13 residues. Trimming removed 2 bases from V and 9 bases from J, with 14 bases in between. In germline, CDR1 is SGHDT, CDR2 YYEEEE. DNA of the CDR3: TGTGCCAGCAGCTTACGCAGGGGAGGAAGCTACACCTTC. It specifies CASSLRRGGSYTF.

The V call is TRBV6-2 or TRBV6-3, the J call TRBJ2-1; TRBD2 is a possible D gene (6 bases). V shed 3 bases and J shed 5 bases, with 8 bases lying between them. The CDR3 spans 13 residues. CDR1 and CDR2 (germline): MNHEY, SVGEGT. The CDR3 DNA reads as TGTGCCAGCAGTTATTGGACTAACAATGAGCAGTTCTTC. It translates to CASSYWTNNEQFF.

V is TRBV5-1 and J is TRBJ2-3, with D perhaps matching TRBD1 (6 bases). The CDR3 runs to 16 residues. The germline V gene has CDR1 SGHRS and CDR2 YFSETQ. V was trimmed by 4 bases and J by 0 bases, leaving 15 bases between them. The CDR3 DNA is TGCGCCAGCAGCAAGGGGGAAGGGGGAAGCACAGATACGCAGTATTTT. Residues: CASSKGEGGSTDTQYF.

This clone was seen at least ten times. The sample has other DNA sequences that encode this CDR3 too. The chain joins TRBV20-1 to TRBJ2-5; D call uncertain. V lost 2 bases to trimming and J lost 2 bases, with 0 bases between them. The germline V gene has CDR1 DFQATT and CDR2 SNEGSKA (reference sequence). The length of the CDR3 is 10 residues. As DNA, the CDR3 is TGCAGTGCTAGACAAGAGACCCAGTACTTC. Its translation is CSARQETQYF.

This clone occurred many times. Distinct nucleotide sequences in the sample also encode this CDR3. The chain uses TRBV29-1 and TRBJ2-5; 7 bases map to TRBD1. Trimming took 6 bases from V and 5 from J; bases not matched to a gene: 18. Germline V gives CDR1 SQVTM, CDR2 ANQGSEA. This CDR3 has 16 residues. For the CDR3, the DNA is TGCAGCGTCGCCGGGGCAGGGGGTCTCCTTCGGGAGACCCAGTACTTC. Encoded protein: CSVAGAGGLLRETQYF.

A few counts support this clone. This chain uses TRBV20-1 with TRBJ1-2; 7 positions agree with TRBD1. V was clipped by 6 bases and J by 7 bases; unmatched bases: 11. The CDR3 covers 13 residues. Per the germline V gene, CDR1 is DFQATT and CDR2 is SNEGSKA (reference sequence). The CDR3 bases are TGCAGTGCCTCGGGAGGGGGCGCGGGTGGCTACACCTTC. Amino acids: CSASGGGAGGYTF.

This CDR3 is CASSPMTFAGPIYEQYF. The CDR3 DNA reads TGCGCCAGCAGCCCGATGACGTTTGCGGGTCCGATTTACGAGCAGTACTTC. This rearrangement joins TRBV5-1 to TRBJ2-7; D possibly corresponds to TRBD2 (5 bases). This CDR3 region has 17 residues. Germline V gives CDR1 SGHRS, CDR2 YFSETQ. V was clipped by 4 bases and J by 4 bases, with 24 bases between them. The full variable domain, with the rest looked up from reference TRBV5-1 and TRBJ2-7, is KAGVTQTPRYLIKTRGQQVTLSCSPISGHRSVSWYQQTPGQGLQFLFEYFSETQRNKGNFPGRFSGRQFSNSRSEMNVSTLELGDSALYLCASSPMTFAGPIYEQYFGPGTRLTVT.

In its sample, this clone was seen many times. The chain is built from TRBV3-1 and TRBJ1-1, with unresolved D. This CDR3 comprises 12 residues. V lost 4 bases and J 6 bases, leaving 9 bases between the germline ends. CDR1 and CDR2 (germline): LGHDT, YNNKEL (reference sequence). The CDR3 DNA is TGTGCCAGCAGCCGACCGGGATCTGAAGCTTTCTTT. As protein: CASSRPGSEAFF.

This clone has at least ten counts. CDR3 loop: CASTKGLTPYEQYF. CDR3 bases: TGTGCCAGCACCAAGGGGCTGACACCTTACGAGCAGTACTTC. The chain carries TRBV2 and TRBJ2-7; a weak D match, TRBD1 (5 bases). The germline V gene encodes CDR1 SNHLY and CDR2 FYNNEI. This CDR3 region has 14 residues. The germline V and J ends were trimmed by 7 bases and 4 bases, with 17 bases remaining between them.

Here the CDR3 DNA reads TGTGCAGCAGCGTGGGAGGAAGTACATTACTACGAGCAGTACTTC. Residues: CAAAWEEVHYYEQYF. The chain carries TRBV9 and TRBJ2-7, with a weak D call TRBD2 (6 bases). Germline V gene data show CDR1 as SGDLS and CDR2 as YYNGEE. There are 15 residues in the CDR3.

This clone showed up just a few times. The chain is built from TRBV7-9 and TRBJ2-7; D remains ambiguous. Germline V gene lookup returns CDR1 SEHNR and CDR2 FQNEAQ (reference sequence). The CDR3 totals 11 residues. Trimming cost V 5 bases and J 4 bases, with 6 bases left between them. CDR3 residues: CASSDKYEQYF. The CDR3 nucleotides read TGTGCCAGCAGCGACAAATACGAGCAGTACTTC.

The gene calls are TRBV10-3 and TRBJ2-1; tentatively, D is TRBD1 or TRBD2 (6 bases each). The V end lost 0 bases, the J end lost 6 bases, and 18 bases lay between the germline ends. This CDR3 has 17 amino acids. Germline V gene data show CDR1 as ENHRY and CDR2 as SYGVKD. CDR3 protein: CAISESHSGGTCNEQFF. DNA for the CDR3: TGTGCCATCAGTGAGTCGCATAGCGGAGGGACATGCAATGAGCAGTTCTTC.

Here the CDR3 DNA reads TGTGCCAGCAGTGAAGTAATCGCAGCATGGACAGATACGCAGTATTTT. As protein: CASSEVIAAWTDTQYF. This chain connects TRBV6-1 to TRBJ2-3; no clear D. CDR3 length equals 16 residues. The germline V gene encodes CDR1 MNHNS and CDR2 SASEGT. V was pared by 1 base and J by 3 bases, with 14 bases between.

This clone came up many times. The genes are TRBV20-1 and TRBJ1-3, with D uncertain. Per germline, CDR1 DFQATT and CDR2 SNEGSKA (reference sequence). The V gene lost 0 bases and the J gene lost 6 bases, with 12 bases spanning the gap. The CDR3 sequence is 14 residues long. The CDR3 sequence: CSARDLNRQNTIYF. The DNA of the CDR3 is TGCAGTGCTAGAGATCTTAACAGACAAAACACCATATATTTT.

This clone was detected a few times. The chain recombines TRBV6-2 or TRBV6-3 with TRBJ1-4; D might be TRBD1 (6 bases). This CDR3 has 15 residues. Germline V CDR1 and CDR2: MNHEY, SVGEGT. The V gene lost 7 bases and the J gene lost 0 bases, with 12 bases spanning the gap. The CDR3 spells CASKTNRATNEKLFF. CDR3 nucleotide sequence: TGTGCCAGCAAAACCAACAGGGCAACTAATGAAAAACTGTTTTTT.

The V and J genes are TRBV6-5 and TRBJ2-1; possible D gene TRBD2, 6 bases. The CDR3 contains 15 residues. V was pared by 4 bases and J by 7 bases, with 17 bases between. The germline CDR1 and CDR2 sequences are MNHEY and SVGAGI. The CDR3 DNA reads as TGTGCCAGCAGTTGGATTACCGGGACTGGTAATGAGCAGTTCTTC. It encodes CASSWITGTGNEQFF.

This clone ranks as medium-sized. The chain joins TRBV2 to TRBJ1-5; D might be TRBD1 (6 bases). Germline V gene lookup returns CDR1 SNHLY and CDR2 FYNNEI. The V gene lost 3 bases and the J gene lost 5 bases, with 8 bases spanning the gap. The CDR3 runs to 13 residues. The DNA for the CDR3 is TGTGCCAGCAGTGATACAGGGCATCAGCCCCAGCATTTT. Translated: CASSDTGHQPQHF.

This clone was seen at least ten times. This chain links TRBV29-1 with TRBJ2-3, with D perhaps matching TRBD1 (6 bases). This CDR3 is built from 15 residues. Per germline, CDR1 SQVTM and CDR2 ANQGSEA. V was clipped by 7 bases and J by 5 bases, with 22 bases between them. The CDR3 nucleotides are TGCAGCGGCAGGGGTTTCGGGCCAAGGGGAGATACGCAGTATTTT. Its protein is CSGRGFGPRGDTQYF.

This clone was seen at least ten times. The chain employs TRBV10-3 and TRBJ1-2; D might be TRBD1 (6 bases). The ends were cut back, 10 bases at V and 7 bases at J, with 25 bases in the middle. The germline V gene encodes CDR1 ENHRY and CDR2 SYGVKD. This CDR3 has 15 amino acids. As DNA, the CDR3 is TGTGCCACTAAGGGGGAGGGACTGCTATTCTCTGGCTACACCTTC. This codes for CATKGEGLLFSGYTF.

Only a few counts were recorded for this clone. With a much larger clone just one base away, this may be a read error. Other nucleotide sequences from this sample produce the same CDR3. The rearrangement links TRBV24-1 to TRBJ2-5; TRBD1 matches 10 bases. The length of the CDR3 is 16 residues. CDR1 and CDR2 from the germline V gene are KGHDR and SFDVKD. The CDR3 nucleotides read TGTGCCACCAGCGCCCCGGGACAGGGGCCCGTCCAGACACAGTACTTC. This sequence encodes CATSAPGQGPVQTQYF.

This clone was observed at least ten times. The CDR3 bases are TGTGCCAGCAGCCAATTGATCTACAATGAGCAGTTCTTC. Translation: CASSQLIYNEQFF. This chain joins TRBV14 and TRBJ2-1; D call uncertain. In germline, CDR1 is SGHDN, CDR2 FVKESK. The V end lost 2 bases, the J end lost 3 bases, and 5 bases lay between the germline ends. This CDR3 has 13 residues.